This passage covers 25 T cell receptor beta chains from one sample sequenced in a study of blood T cell repertoires in COVID-19. Sequencing used immunoSEQ multiplex PCR; TCRdb keeps in-frame clones, though not all of them. Of approximately 200,000 clones listed, approximately 83% are singletons. The sequencing sample was made of peripheral blood. All receptors come from a woman aged 30 to 39 who had recovered from COVID-19.

This clone occurred once. This chain links TRBV7-3 with TRBJ2-2; D possibly corresponds to TRBD1 (6 bases). CDR1 is SGHTA and CDR2 is FQGTGA in the germline V gene. V lost 3 bases to trimming and J lost 2 bases, with 16 bases between them. The CDR3 loop spans 17 amino acids. CDR3 protein: CASSFSPGQVNTGELFF. Here the CDR3 DNA reads TGTGCCAGCAGCTTCTCCCCGGGACAAGTCAACACCGGGGAGCTGTTTTTT.

The sample holds one count of this clone. The chain couples TRBV6-5 to TRBJ2-5; 9 bases align to TRBD1. From germline, CDR1 is MNHEY and CDR2 SVGAGI. J was trimmed by 6 bases and V by 8 bases; bases with no gene match: 10. This CDR3 is 14 amino acids long. The CDR3 coding sequence is TGTGCCAGCCGGGACAGGGTACGAATGAAGACCCAGTACTTC. Amino acids: CASRDRVRMKTQYF.

Only a few counts were recorded for this clone. The V call is TRBV6-6, the J call TRBJ1-5; maybe TRBD1 (6 bases). Germline V gene sequence: CDR1 MNHNY, CDR2 SVGAGI (reference sequence). The CDR3 consists of 12 residues. Deletions cut 10 bases from V and 2 bases from J, with 9 bases between. CDR3 amino acids: CANHRGNQPQHF. The CDR3 coding sequence is TGTGCCAACCACAGGGGCAATCAGCCCCAGCATTTT.

V and J are TRBV5-6 and TRBJ2-1, with TRBD2 matching 8 bases. J gave up 9 bases and V 2 bases, and 7 bases lay outside the gene matches. Germline assignment: CDR1 SGHDT and CDR2 YYEEEE. CDR3 length equals 14 residues. The DNA for the CDR3 is TGTGCCAGCAGCTTACTCTTTCGGGAGGGTGAGCAGTTCTTC. This codes for CASSLLFREGEQFF.

The rearrangement uses TRBV3-1 (or the pseudogene TRBV3-2) and TRBJ1-2; D is unclear. The germline V gene has CDR1 LGHDT and CDR2 YNNKEL (reference sequence). V lost 4 bases to trimming and J lost 4 bases, with 13 bases between them. This CDR3 has 14 residues. This CDR3 is CASSPTWRSYGYTF. In DNA form, the CDR3 reads TGTGCCAGCAGCCCCACCTGGAGGAGCTATGGCTACACCTTC.

The V and J genes are TRBV19 and TRBJ2-7, with 11 bases fitting TRBD1. This CDR3 has 14 residues. CDR1 is LNHDA and CDR2 is SQIVND in the germline V gene (reference sequence). Losses at the gene ends were 5 bases for V and 6 bases for J; bases not matched to a gene: 6. CDR3 DNA sequence: TGTGCCAGTAGTTGGGGGACAGGGGGAGTCGAGCAGTACTTC. Amino acid sequence: CASSWGTGGVEQYF.

This clone was seen a few times. V and J are TRBV7-3 and TRBJ2-3, with 10 bases that match TRBD2. This CDR3 region has 15 residues. Trimming took 5 bases from V and 4 from J; bases not matched to a gene: 6. Looked up from germline, CDR1 is SGHTA and CDR2 is FQGTGA. The CDR3, as DNA: TGTGCCAGCAGCCCTAGCGGGAGTGGGTCAGATACGCAGTATTTT. Translating gives CASSPSGSGSDTQYF.

The chain uses TRBV29-1 and TRBJ2-2; 12 bases line up with TRBD1. The trim removed 7 bases at V and 5 bases at J, leaving 20 bases unmatched. CDR1 and CDR2 (germline): SQVTM, ANQGSEA. This CDR3 comprises 19 residues. CDR3 residues: CSARLIVPGQGALTGELFF. The CDR3 DNA sequence: TGCAGCGCTCGACTCATCGTCCCGGGACAGGGGGCGCTTACCGGGGAGCTGTTTTTT.

This clone was observed a few times. CDR3 DNA: TGTGCCAGCAGTCCCCGACTCCGAATCTCCTACAATGAGCAGTTCTTC. Translated, it gives CASSPRLRISYNEQFF. The rearrangement joins TRBV27 to TRBJ2-1; D remains unclear. This CDR3 has 16 residues. The ends were cut back, 5 bases at V and 0 bases at J, with 14 bases in the middle. Germline CDR1 and CDR2: MNHEY and SMNVEV (reference sequence).

The genes are TRBV12-5 and TRBJ2-3, with D unresolved. CDR1 LGHNT and CDR2 FRNRAP come from the germline V gene. V lost 3 bases, J lost 2 bases, and 6 bases lay in between. The CDR3 is 13 amino acids. The CDR3 sequence: CASGLEATDTQYF. The CDR3, as DNA: TGTGCTAGTGGTTTAGAGGCCACAGATACGCAGTATTTT. The complete variable domain, with remaining parts taken from reference TRBV12-5 and TRBJ2-3, reads DARVTQTPRHKVTEMGQEVTMRCQPILGHNTVFWYRQTMMQGLELLAYFRNRAPLDDSGMPKDRFSAEMPDATLATLKIQPSEPRDSAVYFCASGLEATDTQYFGPGTRLTVL.

The gene calls are TRBV21-1 and TRBJ1-1. TRBV21-1 is deemed a pseudogene. This CDR3 has 19 residues. The CDR3 protein is CASSKALRWPRSRGTEAFF. The CDR3 nucleotides read TGTGCCAGCAGCAAAGCGCTTCGGTGGCCTCGGAGCCGCGGCACTGAAGCTTTCTTT.

This chain connects TRBV9 to TRBJ1-6; 7 bases agree with TRBD1. V was clipped by 5 bases and J by 13 bases; unmatched bases: 6. This CDR3 has 12 residues. Per the germline V gene, CDR1 is SGDLS and CDR2 is YYNGEE. The CDR3 bases are TGTGCCAGCAGAGGACAGGTGATGCCCCTCCACTTT. Protein product: CASRGQVMPLHF.

The chain joins TRBV6-4 to TRBJ2-2; TRBD1 is a possible D gene (6 bases). The CDR3 sequence is 14 residues long. V was clipped by 4 bases and J by 4 bases, with 10 bases between them. Germline V CDR1 and CDR2: MRHNA, SNTAGT. The chain's CDR3 is CASSGAGATGELFF. DNA for the CDR3: TGTGCCAGCAGTGGTGCAGGGGCCACCGGGGAGCTGTTTTTT.

V usage is TRBV28 and J usage is TRBJ2-5, with TRBD2 matching 9 bases. The CDR3 sequence is 17 residues long. CDR1 MDHEN and CDR2 SYDVKM come from the germline V gene. Trimming took 2 bases from V and 4 from J; bases not matched to a gene: 11. The CDR3 DNA follows: TGTGCCAGCAGTTTAATAGCGTTAGCGGGAGCGTCAGAGACCCAGTACTTC. Translation: CASSLIALAGASETQYF.

The chain uses TRBV21-1 and TRBJ2-1; the table's D call, TRBD2, has no DNA check behind it. TRBV21-1 constitutes a pseudogene. There are 14 residues in the CDR3. CDR3 in amino acids: CASSKRRLANEQFF. Written as DNA, the CDR3 is TGTGCCAGCAGCAAACGGCGCCTAGCCAATGAGCAGTTCTTC.

This chain connects TRBV28 to TRBJ2-2; TRBD1 is a possible D gene (5 bases). V dropped 7 bases and J dropped 0 bases, with 12 bases sitting between them. The CDR3 totals 15 residues. Germline CDR1 is MDHEN and CDR2 is SYDVKM. CDR3 loop: CASIPGHANTGELFF. In DNA form, the CDR3 reads TGTGCCAGCATCCCTGGACACGCGAACACCGGGGAGCTGTTTTTT.

The J gene is TRBJ1-3, the V gene TRBV19; unclear D gene. Germline CDR1 and CDR2: LNHDA and SQIVND (reference sequence). The germline V and J ends were trimmed by 4 bases and 2 bases, with 9 bases remaining between them. The CDR3 totals 14 residues. CDR3 in amino acids: CASSTREAGNTIYF. The DNA of the CDR3 is TGTGCCAGTAGTACCCGGGAGGCTGGAAACACCATATATTTT.

The chain recombines TRBV5-1 with TRBJ2-1, with 11 bases that match TRBD2. This CDR3 is 13 amino acids long. Per the germline V gene, CDR1 is SGHRS and CDR2 is YFSETQ. The V segment lost 4 bases and the J segment 9 bases; nucleotides outside the gene matches: 3. CDR3 residues: CASSPGTSGEQFF. CDR3 DNA: TGCGCCAGCAGCCCCGGGACTAGCGGTGAGCAGTTCTTC.

This clone was counted only a few times. The rearrangement uses TRBV28 and TRBJ1-2; 9 nucleotides match TRBD1. Germline values: CDR1 MDHEN, CDR2 SYDVKM. CDR3 size: 15 residues. V shed 5 bases, J shed 4 bases, and the junction held 8 bases outside the gene matches. The CDR3 sequence: CASSQTGTGIYGYTF. CDR3 bases: TGTGCCAGCAGTCAGACCGGGACAGGGATCTATGGCTACACCTTC.

This rearrangement joins TRBV27 to TRBJ2-6; 9 positions agree with TRBD1. The CDR3 has 18 amino acids. The V segment lost 4 bases and the J segment 0 bases; nucleotides outside the gene matches: 7. Germline CDR1 and CDR2: MNHEY and SMNVEV (reference sequence). The CDR3 DNA sequence: TGTGCCAGCAGTTATGGACAGGGGAAAAGCTCTGGGGCCAACGTCCTGACTTTC. Translation: CASSYGQGKSSGANVLTF.

The rearrangement links TRBV10-3 to TRBJ2-7; 10 positions match TRBD1. After removal of 6 bases from V and 4 bases from J, the junction contained 3 bases not matched to a gene. The CDR3 has 13 amino acids. Germline lookup yields CDR1 ENHRY and CDR2 SYGVKD. DNA for the CDR3: TGTGCCATCAGCCGGGACAGGGGTTACGAGCAGTACTTC. Translating it yields CAISRDRGYEQYF.

This clone was seen only a few times. This sequence joins TRBV6-5 and TRBJ2-1, with D unclear. Deletions cut 4 bases from V and 9 bases from J, with 10 bases between. Germline loops: CDR1 MNHEY, CDR2 SVGAGI. The CDR3 consists of 12 residues. In nucleotides, the CDR3 is TGTGCCAGCAGTTCCCGATCCGGTGAGCAGTTCTTC. Its translation is CASSSRSGEQFF.

CDR3 coding DNA: TGTGCCAGCAGCGCGGCGGGGTTGGCCGAGCAGTACTTC. Translated, it gives CASSAAGLAEQYF. The chain couples TRBV9 to TRBJ2-7; weak D call: TRBD2 (6 bases). The V end was cut by 3 bases, the J end by 6 bases, with 13 bases between. Per the germline V gene, CDR1 is SGDLS and CDR2 is YYNGEE. This CDR3 spans 13 amino acids.

The chain recombines TRBV27 with TRBJ2-7; D possibly corresponds to TRBD1 (6 bases). Germline loops: CDR1 MNHEY, CDR2 SMNVEV (reference sequence). The V gene lost 4 bases and the J gene lost 6 bases, with 13 bases spanning the gap. The length of the CDR3 is 13 residues. CDR3 loop: CASSYGQLAEQYF. CDR3 nucleotide sequence: TGTGCCAGCAGTTACGGACAGCTCGCCGAGCAGTACTTC.

The gene calls are TRBV5-1 and TRBJ2-7, with D unresolved. This CDR3 has 13 residues. Germline values: CDR1 SGHRS, CDR2 YFSETQ. V gave up 2 bases and J gave up 3 bases, with 9 bases separating them. The CDR3 DNA reads as TGCGCCAGCAGCTTTGGCTTTCTCTACGAGCAGTACTTC. The encoded protein is CASSFGFLYEQYF.